The clone carrying this T cell receptor (beta chain) showed up many times. This entry is derived from a study of tumor-infiltrating lymphocytes in primary liver carcinoma. Co-extraction of RNA and DNA was performed on roughly 17-32 mg of unsorted bulk tissue. The authors made TCR beta cDNA from around 500 ng total RNA with a constant-region primer. ARM-PCR was slightly modified, and three nested multiplex PCR rounds with it gave rise to the TCR beta libraries. The first two PCR rounds, around 10 cycles each, used TRBV1-TRBV30 forward primers and a C-beta reverse primer. TCRdb fed the multiplex PCR reads into MiXCR, producing one record per CDR3 protein. The data hold some 40,000 distinct CDR3 sequences, with about 75% observed a single time. In germline, CDR1 is MDHEN, CDR2 SYDVKM. The CDR3 length is 15 residues. Trimming stripped 6 bases from V and 3 bases from J, with 15 bases between.

V gene TRBV28 combines with J gene TRBJ2-1; D perhaps matches TRBD2 (6 bases). The specimen was tumor-adjacent normal liver tissue. This TCR was sampled from a middle-aged man with primary liver carcinoma and hepatitis B virus infection. The CDR3 region has the DNA TGTGCCAGCAGCCTCGGGAGCGGATTCTACAATGAGCAGTTCTTC. Translated, it gives CASSLGSGFYNEQFF.